This T cell receptor beta chain was obtained from a study of chemoradiotherapy in HPV16-positive cancers. Repertoires were sampled repeatedly during chemoradiotherapy. The protocol was immunoSEQ multiplex PCR, while the TCRdb copy is restricted to in-frame clones and leaves out a portion. This table holds several thousand clones, over 65% found once. The germline V gene has CDR1 MNHEY and CDR2 SMNVEV (reference sequence). The V end was cut by 4 bases, the J end by 7 bases, with 8 bases between. The CDR3 sequence is 12 residues long. The J gene is TRBJ1-5, the V gene TRBV27; D gene uncertain. The material was obtained from a patient who underwent chemoradiotherapy. The TCR sequence derives from a human donor with HPV-associated anogenital cancer. The CDR3: CASSSPGQPQHF. In nucleotides, the CDR3 is TGTGCCAGCAGTTCCCCGGGGCAGCCCCAGCATTTT.